The source of this T cell receptor (beta chain) is a study of response to subunit inactivated influenza vaccine. General study results and limits: Only a handful of new T cells, the authors suggested, are recruited with each seasonal influenza vaccination.

Germline V gene data show CDR1 as SSHAT and CDR2 as FNYEAQ (reference sequence). This CDR3 region has 15 residues. J was trimmed by 2 bases and V by 5 bases; bases with no gene match: 5. TCRdb reprocessed the RT-PCR reads via MiXCR and lists one record per CDR3 protein. The sample contains around 580,000 distinct CDR3 sequences, 14% of which appear only once. In its sample, this clonotype was seen a few times. Its specificity is unknown. The clonotype comes from a man in his forties or fifties who received an inactivated influenza vaccine. The material was PBMCs from blood, obtained 11 to 12 days after vaccination. The chain recombines TRBV7-7 with TRBJ2-7, with 11 bases identical to TRBD2. Here the CDR3 reads CASSLQLAGAYEQYF. For the CDR3, the DNA is TGTGCCAGCAGCCTCCAACTAGCGGGAGCCTACGAGCAGTACTTC.